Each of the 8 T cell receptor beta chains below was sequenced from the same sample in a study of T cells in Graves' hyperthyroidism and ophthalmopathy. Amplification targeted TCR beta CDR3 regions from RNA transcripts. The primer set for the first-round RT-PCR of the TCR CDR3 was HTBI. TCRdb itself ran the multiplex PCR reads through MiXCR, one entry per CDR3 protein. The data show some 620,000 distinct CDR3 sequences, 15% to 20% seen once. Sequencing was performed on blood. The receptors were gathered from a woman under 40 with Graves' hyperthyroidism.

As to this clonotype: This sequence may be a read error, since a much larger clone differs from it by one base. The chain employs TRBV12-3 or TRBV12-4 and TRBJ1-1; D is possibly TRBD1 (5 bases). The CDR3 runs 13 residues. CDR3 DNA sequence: TGTGCCAGCAATTTAGGGGAAGGCACTGAAGCTTTCTTT. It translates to CASNLGEGTEAFF.

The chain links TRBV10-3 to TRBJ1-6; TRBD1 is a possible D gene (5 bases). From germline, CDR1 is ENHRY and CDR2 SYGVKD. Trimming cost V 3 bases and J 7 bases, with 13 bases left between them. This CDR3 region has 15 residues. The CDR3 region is CAISDWDGENSPLHF. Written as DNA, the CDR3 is TGTGCCATCAGTGACTGGGACGGTGAGAATTCACCCCTCCACTTT.

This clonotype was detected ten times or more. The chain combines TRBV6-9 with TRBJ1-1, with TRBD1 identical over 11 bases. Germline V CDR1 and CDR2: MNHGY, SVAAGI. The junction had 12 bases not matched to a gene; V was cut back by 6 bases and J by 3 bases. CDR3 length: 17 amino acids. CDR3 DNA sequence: TGTGCCAGCAGCGGGGACAGGGGGAGCCTAAAGGACACTGAAGCTTTCTTT. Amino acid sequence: CASSGDRGSLKDTEAFF.

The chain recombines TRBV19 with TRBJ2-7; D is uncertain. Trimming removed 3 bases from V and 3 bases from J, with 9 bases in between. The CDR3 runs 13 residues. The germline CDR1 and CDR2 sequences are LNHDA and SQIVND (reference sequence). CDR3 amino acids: CASSMGTDYEQYF. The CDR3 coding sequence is TGTGCCAGTAGTATGGGTACAGACTACGAGCAGTACTTC.

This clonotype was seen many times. The DNA of the CDR3 is TGTGCCAGCGGGGGGCTTTTCCGGAATGAGCAGTTCTTC. It translates to CASGGLFRNEQFF. This chain uses TRBV11-2 with TRBJ2-1; D possibly uses TRBD1 or TRBD2 (6 bases each). The CDR3 consists of 13 residues. The V end was cut by 8 bases, the J end by 7 bases, with 15 bases between. CDR1 is SGHAT and CDR2 is FQNNGV in the germline V gene.

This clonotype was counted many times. CDR3 DNA: TGTGCCTGGACTAGCGGGAGCATGGAGACCCAGTACTTC. Encoded protein: CAWTSGSMETQYF. The gene calls are TRBV30 and TRBJ2-5; 10 positions agree with TRBD2. Germline lookup yields CDR1 GTSNPN and CDR2 SVGIG (reference sequence). The CDR3 covers 13 residues. V shed 4 bases, J shed 5 bases, and the junction held 4 bases outside the gene matches.

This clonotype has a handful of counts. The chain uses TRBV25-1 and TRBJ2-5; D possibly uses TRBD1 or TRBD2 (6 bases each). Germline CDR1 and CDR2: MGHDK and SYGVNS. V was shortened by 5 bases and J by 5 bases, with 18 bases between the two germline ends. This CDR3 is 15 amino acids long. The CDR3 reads CASSLDGGREETQYF. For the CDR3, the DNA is TGTGCCAGCAGTCTTGATGGGGGGCGTGAGGAGACCCAGTACTTC.

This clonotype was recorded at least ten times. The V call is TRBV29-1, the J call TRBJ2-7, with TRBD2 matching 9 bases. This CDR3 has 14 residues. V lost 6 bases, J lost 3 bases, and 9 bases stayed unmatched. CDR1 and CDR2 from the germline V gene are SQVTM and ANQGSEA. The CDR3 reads CSVGSREGLYEQYF. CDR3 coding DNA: TGCAGCGTGGGCTCGCGGGAGGGCCTCTACGAGCAGTACTTC.